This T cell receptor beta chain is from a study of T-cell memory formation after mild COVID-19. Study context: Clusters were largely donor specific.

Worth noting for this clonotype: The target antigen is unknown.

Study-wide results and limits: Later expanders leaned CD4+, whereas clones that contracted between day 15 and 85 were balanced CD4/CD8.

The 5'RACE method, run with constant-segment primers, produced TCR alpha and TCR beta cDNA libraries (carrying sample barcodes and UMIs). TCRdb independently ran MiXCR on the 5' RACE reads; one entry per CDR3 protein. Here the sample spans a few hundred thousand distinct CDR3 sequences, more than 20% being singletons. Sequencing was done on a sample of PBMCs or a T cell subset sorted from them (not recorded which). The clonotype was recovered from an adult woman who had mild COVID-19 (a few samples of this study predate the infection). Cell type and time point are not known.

CDR3 in DNA: TGTGCCAGCAGCCAAGAACTTTTAACCCGGGACAGGGGGTCCTACGAGCAGTACTTC. Translation gives CASSQELLTRDRGSYEQYF. The chain recombines TRBV4-2 with TRBJ2-7; 11 bases are shared with TRBD1. The germline gives CDR1 LGHNA, CDR2 YNFKEQ. The CDR3 contains 19 residues. The junction had 11 bases not matched to a gene; V was cut back by 0 bases and J by 1 base.